Listed below are T cell receptor beta chains from one sample, sequenced in a study of blood T cell repertoires in COVID-19. Data came from immunoSEQ multiplex PCR; TCRdb stores just in-frame clones and leaves some out. The table includes 70,000 to 100,000 clones, roughly 91% detected once. Sequencing input: peripheral blood. The source is an elderly woman with active COVID-19. The CDR3 runs from the conserved cysteine through the conserved F or W. The D gene is left open where the match is weak. Rows may omit the clone size; those that give it use once, few, many or a size class.

CDR3	DNA	J	size	D	V
CASSETGRGDTQYF	TGTGCCAGCAGTGAAACAGGGCGGGGGGATACGCAGTATTTT	TRBJ2-3	NA	NA	TRBV6-1
CASSTPGVGRNTEAFF	TGTGCCAGCAGTACCCCGGGGGTGGGTCGGAACACTGAAGCTTTCTTT	TRBJ1-1	NA	NA	TRBV28
CASSLGTGQDWQPQHF	TGTGCCAGCAGCTTGGGTACGGGACAGGACTGGCAGCCCCAGCATTTT	TRBJ1-5	NA	TRBD1	TRBV5-8
CASSLAQGTQYF	TGTGCCAGCAGCTTAGCCCAGGGAACGCAGTATTTT	TRBJ2-3	NA	NA	TRBV7-8
CASSPGTGFQPQHF	TGTGCCAGCAGCCCCGGGACAGGGTTCCAGCCCCAGCATTTT	TRBJ1-5	NA	TRBD1	TRBV28
CTSSPSNAGGNPRYEQYF	TGCACCAGCAGCCCAAGCAATGCGGGAGGAAACCCCAGGTACGAGCAGTACTTC	TRBJ2-7	NA	NA	TRBV1
CASSPGGIYNYGYTF	TGTGCCAGCAGCCCTGGGGGGATTTACAACTATGGCTACACCTTC	TRBJ1-2	few	NA	TRBV7-9
CASSVDRIYNEQFF	TGTGCCAGCAGCGTCGACAGGATATACAATGAGCAGTTCTTC	TRBJ2-1	NA	NA	TRBV5-5
CAWSRDRPYGYTF	TGTGCCTGGAGCCGGGACAGACCCTATGGCTACACCTTC	TRBJ1-2	NA	TRBD1	TRBV30
CSVFSPQGGYGYTF	TGCAGCGTTTTTTCCCCTCAGGGGGGCTATGGCTACACCTTC	TRBJ1-2	NA	TRBD1	TRBV29-1
CASSLALVAFF	TGTGCCAGCAGCTTAGCTTTAGTAGCTTTCTTT	TRBJ1-1	once	NA	TRBV7-9
CSASFQVGTDTQYF	TGCAGTGCTAGTTTCCAGGTCGGCACAGATACGCAGTATTTT	TRBJ2-3	NA	NA	TRBV20-1
CASSPSSGYNEQFF	TGTGCCAGCAGCCCCTCTAGCGGATACAATGAGCAGTTCTTC	TRBJ2-1	NA	TRBD2	TRBV7-2
CARTGAPCTRTDTQYF	TGTGCTCGTACAGGGGCACCATGCACCCGCACAGATACGCAGTATTTT	TRBJ2-3	NA	TRBD1	TRBV30
CASSSQKNTEAFF	TGTGCCAGCAGCTCACAAAAGAACACTGAAGCTTTCTTT	TRBJ1-1	NA	NA	TRBV7-2
CASTLGGSTDTQYF	TGTGCCAGCACGCTAGGAGGAAGCACAGATACGCAGTATTTT	TRBJ2-3	NA	NA	TRBV6-5
CSVELAGGVYEQFF	TGCAGCGTTGAGTTAGCGGGAGGAGTTTATGAGCAGTTCTTC	TRBJ2-1	NA	TRBD2	TRBV29-1